Following are 11 T cell receptor beta chains from one sample sequenced in a study of blood T cell repertoires in COVID-19 (dated by TCRdb to 2018 to 2020). Receptors were amplified or captured by the immunoSEQ multiplex PCR assay. TCRdb's version of the immuneACCESS table is confined to in-frame rearrangements and falls short of the full clone set. An unresolved V gene accounts for under half of the shortfall where checked; the remainder is of unknown origin. The sample table records about 130,000 clones; over 75% of these occur just once. The ten largest clones represent roughly 27% of the sample. The source material was peripheral blood. These receptors all come from an elderly woman with acute or convalescent COVID-19.

The chain uses TRBV27 and TRBJ1-1; tentatively, D is TRBD1 (5 bases). V lost 5 bases to trimming and J lost 6 bases, with 19 bases between them. This CDR3 contains 15 residues. Germline CDR1 and CDR2: MNHEY and SMNVEV (reference sequence). CDR3 protein: CASSPYLMGGAEAFF. CDR3 bases: TGTGCCAGCAGTCCCTATTTGATGGGGGGGGCTGAAGCTTTCTTT.

This chain links TRBV6-6 with TRBJ1-4; possible D gene TRBD1, 6 bases. The CDR3 runs 15 residues. Trimming removed 0 bases at V and 7 bases at J, with 12 bases between. Per germline, CDR1 MNHNY and CDR2 SVGAGI (reference sequence). The DNA for the CDR3 is TGTGCCAGCAGTTACTCAGACGGGGGGCTTGAAAAACTGTTTTTT. This translates into CASSYSDGGLEKLFF.

The chain recombines TRBV7-3 with TRBJ1-1; D gene ambiguous. The CDR3 consists of 13 residues. Germline assignment: CDR1 SGHTA and CDR2 FQGTGA. V gave up 5 bases and J gave up 1 base, with 8 bases separating them. CDR3 nucleotide sequence: TGTGCCAGCAGCATAGGAGAGAACACTGAAGCTTTCTTT. It specifies CASSIGENTEAFF.

The rearrangement links TRBV5-6 to TRBJ1-1, with TRBD1 as a possible D gene (5 bases). The CDR3 covers 15 residues. V was clipped by 0 bases and J by 1 base, with 10 bases between them. The V gene's germline CDR1 is SGHDT and CDR2 YYEEEE. The CDR3 loop is CASSLGGTTNTEAFF. The CDR3 DNA sequence: TGTGCCAGCAGCTTGGGGGGGACTACGAACACTGAAGCTTTCTTT.

This sequence joins TRBV28 and TRBJ1-5; D gene ambiguous. V was shortened by 5 bases and J by 4 bases, with 9 bases between the two germline ends. The CDR3 totals 13 residues. Germline CDR1 and CDR2: MDHEN and SYDVKM. As DNA, the CDR3 is TGTGCCAGCAGTGATGAGGCGAATCAGCCCCAGCATTTT. Its protein is CASSDEANQPQHF.

In this sample, this clone turned up a few times. Mismatch with germline at one junction end may stem from a read error. The CDR3 DNA follows: TGCAGTGCTGGAAGGGGACAGAGCCTAAACTTC. Protein sequence: CSAGRGQSLNF. The chain couples TRBV20-1 to TRBJ1-2, with 7 bases lining up with TRBD1. This CDR3 region has 11 residues. Per germline, CDR1 DFQATT and CDR2 SNEGSKA (reference sequence).

The rearrangement uses TRBV7-9 and TRBJ1-1; possible D gene TRBD1, 5 bases. V was trimmed by 1 base and J by 4 bases, leaving 10 bases between them. This CDR3 spans 14 amino acids. Germline values: CDR1 SEHNR, CDR2 FQNEAQ (reference sequence). The CDR3 DNA is TGTGCCAGCAGCTTAGGTGGGGCTGGCACTGAAGCTTTCTTT. Encoded protein: CASSLGGAGTEAFF.

The V and J genes are TRBV6-2 or TRBV6-3 and TRBJ1-2; maybe TRBD1 (5 bases). Trimming removed 2 bases at V and 0 bases at J, with 13 bases between. Germline lookup yields CDR1 MNHEY and CDR2 SVGEGT. This CDR3 comprises 16 residues. CDR3 in DNA: TGTGCCAGCAGTTACCCAGGGACTTCCTCTAACTATGGCTACACCTTC. Its protein product is CASSYPGTSSNYGYTF.

This sequence joins TRBV5-5 and TRBJ1-1; D gene uncertain. There are 16 residues in the CDR3. The V gene lost 4 bases and the J gene lost 4 bases, with 20 bases spanning the gap. In germline, CDR1 is SGHKS, CDR2 YYEKEE (reference sequence). In DNA, the CDR3 is TGTGCCAGCAGCCTGAGATTTCTGAATTCCCCCACTGAAGCTTTCTTT. It specifies CASSLRFLNSPTEAFF.

V and J are TRBV6-5 and TRBJ2-5; a possible D gene is TRBD1 (8 bases). This CDR3 region has 13 residues. Trimming took 7 bases from V and 5 from J, leaving 14 bases between them. Germline values: CDR1 MNHEY, CDR2 SVGAGI. The chain's CDR3 is CASNKQGGETQYF. The CDR3 nucleotides are TGTGCCAGCAATAAACAGGGGGGGGAGACCCAGTACTTC.

The gene calls are TRBV5-4 and TRBJ2-2; the match to TRBD2 covers 8 bases. Germline V CDR1 and CDR2: SGHNT, YYREEE (reference sequence). The CDR3 length is 17 residues. V lost 4 bases, J lost 2 bases, and 10 bases stayed unmatched. The CDR3 region has the DNA TGTGCCAGCAGCCCCAGCTCCGGGACTAGTAACACCGGGGAGCTGTTTTTT. As protein: CASSPSSGTSNTGELFF.